The clone carrying this T cell receptor (beta chain) has more than one count but fewer than ten. Gene names follow the mouse nomenclature. The read halts 1 residue ahead of the CDR3 end, with the missing end drawn from the germline J gene. The data stem from a study of tissue T cells after allogeneic stem cell transplantation. The germline V and J ends were trimmed by 1 base and 0 bases, with 4 bases remaining between them. Per the germline V gene, CDR1 is LGHNA and CDR2 is YNLKQL (reference sequence). This CDR3 region has 14 residues. Some clones are missing from TCRdb's copy, which holds only in-frame ones; the method was immunoSEQ multiplex PCR. The sample holds fewer than 6,000 clones, around 45% seen once. As to time point: mouse harvest day 14 after allogeneic transplant. Tail vein injection delivered 10^7 T-cell-depleted bone marrow cells and 10^6 splenic CD5+ T cells.

Sequenced input: gut tissue. This receptor was identified in a female BALB/c mouse given C57BL/6 T cells with graft-versus-host disease after an allogeneic hematopoietic cell transplant. The rearrangement joins TRBV5 to TRBJ1-3, with D uncertain. The CDR3 sequence is CASSQANSGNTLYF. The DNA read from the CDR3 is TGTGCCAGCAGCCAAGCTAATTCTGGAAATACGCTCTAT.